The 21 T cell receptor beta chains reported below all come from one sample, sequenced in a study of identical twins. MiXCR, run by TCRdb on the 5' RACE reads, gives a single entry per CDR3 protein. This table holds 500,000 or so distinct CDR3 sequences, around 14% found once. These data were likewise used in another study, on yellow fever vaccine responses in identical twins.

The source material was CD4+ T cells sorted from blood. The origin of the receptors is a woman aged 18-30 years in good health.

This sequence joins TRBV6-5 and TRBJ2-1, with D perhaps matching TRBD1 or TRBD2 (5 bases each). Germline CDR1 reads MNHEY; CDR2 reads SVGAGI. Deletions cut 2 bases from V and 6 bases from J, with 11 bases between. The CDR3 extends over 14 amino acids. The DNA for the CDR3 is TGTGCCAGCAGTTACCGGGCCGGGACCAATGAGCAGTTCTTC. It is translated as CASSYRAGTNEQFF.

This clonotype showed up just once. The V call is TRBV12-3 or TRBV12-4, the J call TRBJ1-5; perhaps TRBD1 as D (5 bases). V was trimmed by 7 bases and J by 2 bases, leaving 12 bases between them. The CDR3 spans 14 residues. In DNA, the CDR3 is TGTGCCAGCACCACTAGGGGTGGCAATCAGCCCCAGCATTTT. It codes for CASTTRGGNQPQHF.

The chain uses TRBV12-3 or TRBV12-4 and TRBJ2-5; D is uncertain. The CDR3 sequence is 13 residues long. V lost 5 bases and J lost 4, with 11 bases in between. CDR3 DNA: TGTGCCAGCAGTCGACTTTGGGGAGAGACCCAGTACTTC. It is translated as CASSRLWGETQYF.

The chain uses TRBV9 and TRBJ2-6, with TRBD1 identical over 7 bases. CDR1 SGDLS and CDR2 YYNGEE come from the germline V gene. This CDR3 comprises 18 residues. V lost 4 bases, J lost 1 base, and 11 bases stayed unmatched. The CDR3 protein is CASSPQTGTVSGANVLTF. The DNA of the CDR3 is TGTGCCAGCAGCCCCCAGACTGGGACAGTTTCTGGGGCCAACGTCCTGACTTTC.

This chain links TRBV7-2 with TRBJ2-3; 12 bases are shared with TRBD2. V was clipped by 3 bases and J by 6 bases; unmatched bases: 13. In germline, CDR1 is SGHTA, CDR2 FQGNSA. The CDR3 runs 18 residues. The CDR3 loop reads CASSFSPTSGGGQDTQYF. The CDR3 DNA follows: TGTGCCAGCAGCTTCAGCCCGACTAGCGGGGGAGGACAGGATACGCAGTATTTT. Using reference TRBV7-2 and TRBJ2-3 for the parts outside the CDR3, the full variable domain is GAGVSQSPSNKVTEKGKDVELRCDPISGHTALYWYRQSLGQGLEFLIYFQGNSAPDKSGLPSDRFSAERTGGSVSTLTIQRTQQEDSAVYLCASSFSPTSGGGQDTQYFGPGTRLTVL.

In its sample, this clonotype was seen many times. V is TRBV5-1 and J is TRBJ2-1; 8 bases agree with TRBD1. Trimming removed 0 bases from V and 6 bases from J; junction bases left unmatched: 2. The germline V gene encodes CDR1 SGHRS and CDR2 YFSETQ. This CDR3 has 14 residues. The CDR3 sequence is CASSLETGVNEQFF. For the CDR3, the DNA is TGCGCCAGCAGCTTGGAGACAGGGGTCAATGAGCAGTTCTTC. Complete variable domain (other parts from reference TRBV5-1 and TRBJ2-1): KAGVTQTPRYLIKTRGQQVTLSCSPISGHRSVSWYQQTPGQGLQFLFEYFSETQRNKGNFPGRFSGRQFSNSRSEMNVSTLELGDSALYLCASSLETGVNEQFFGPGTRLTVL.

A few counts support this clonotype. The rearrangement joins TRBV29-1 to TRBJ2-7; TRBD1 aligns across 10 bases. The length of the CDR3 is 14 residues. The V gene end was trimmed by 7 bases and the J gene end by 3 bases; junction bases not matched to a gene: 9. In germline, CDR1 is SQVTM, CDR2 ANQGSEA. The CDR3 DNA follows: TGCAGCGCCACCGGGACAGGGGTTTACTACGAGCAGTACTTC. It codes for CSATGTGVYYEQYF.

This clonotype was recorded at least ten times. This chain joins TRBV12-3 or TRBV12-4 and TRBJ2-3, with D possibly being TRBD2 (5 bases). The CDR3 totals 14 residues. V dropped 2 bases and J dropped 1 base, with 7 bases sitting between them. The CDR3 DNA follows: TGTGCCAGCAGTTTAACGCGGGGCACAGATACGCAGTATTTT. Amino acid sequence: CASSLTRGTDTQYF.

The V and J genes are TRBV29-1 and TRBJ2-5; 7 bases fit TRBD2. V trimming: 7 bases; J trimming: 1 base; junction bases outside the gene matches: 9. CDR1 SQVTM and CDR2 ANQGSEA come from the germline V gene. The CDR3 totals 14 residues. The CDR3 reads CSASKRGGQETQYF. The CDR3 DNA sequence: TGCAGCGCCTCCAAGCGCGGGGGCCAAGAGACCCAGTACTTC.

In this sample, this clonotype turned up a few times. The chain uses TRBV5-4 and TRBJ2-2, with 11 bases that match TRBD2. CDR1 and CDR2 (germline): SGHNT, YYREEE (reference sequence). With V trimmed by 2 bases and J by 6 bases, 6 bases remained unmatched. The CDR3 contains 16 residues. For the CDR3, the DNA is TGTGCCAGCAGCTTAGGGTCTAGCGGGAGGTCCGGGGAGCTGTTTTTT. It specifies CASSLGSSGRSGELFF.

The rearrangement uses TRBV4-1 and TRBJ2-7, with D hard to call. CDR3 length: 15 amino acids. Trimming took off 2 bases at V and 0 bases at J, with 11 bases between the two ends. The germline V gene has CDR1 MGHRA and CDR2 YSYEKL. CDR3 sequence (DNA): TGCGCCAGCAGCCAACTAGGACCGGGCTCCTACGAGCAGTACTTC. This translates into CASSQLGPGSYEQYF.

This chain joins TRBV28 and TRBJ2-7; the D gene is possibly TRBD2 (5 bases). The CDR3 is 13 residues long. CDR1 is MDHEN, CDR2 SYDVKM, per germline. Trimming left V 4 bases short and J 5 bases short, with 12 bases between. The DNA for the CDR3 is TGTGCCAGCAGTTCCGCCGGGATTCACGAGCAGTACTTC. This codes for CASSSAGIHEQYF.

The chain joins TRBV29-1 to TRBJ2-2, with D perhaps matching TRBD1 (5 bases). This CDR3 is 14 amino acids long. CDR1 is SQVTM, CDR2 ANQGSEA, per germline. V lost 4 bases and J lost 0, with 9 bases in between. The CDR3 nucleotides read TGCAGCGTTGGGGGCAGAACGAACACCGGGGAGCTGTTTTTT. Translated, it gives CSVGGRTNTGELFF.

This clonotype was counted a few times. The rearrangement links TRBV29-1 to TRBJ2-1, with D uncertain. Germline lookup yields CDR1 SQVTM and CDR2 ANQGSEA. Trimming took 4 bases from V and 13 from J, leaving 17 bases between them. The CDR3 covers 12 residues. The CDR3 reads CSVVGQIQHQFF. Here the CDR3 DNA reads TGCAGCGTTGTAGGCCAAATCCAACATCAGTTCTTC.

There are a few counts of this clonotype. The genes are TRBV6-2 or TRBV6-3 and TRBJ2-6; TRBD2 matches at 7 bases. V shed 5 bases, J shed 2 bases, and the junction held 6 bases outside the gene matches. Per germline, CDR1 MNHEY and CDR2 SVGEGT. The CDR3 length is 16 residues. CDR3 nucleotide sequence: TGTGCCAGCAGTCAAATCCGGGGGGCTGGGGCCAACGTCCTGACTTTC. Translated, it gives CASSQIRGAGANVLTF.

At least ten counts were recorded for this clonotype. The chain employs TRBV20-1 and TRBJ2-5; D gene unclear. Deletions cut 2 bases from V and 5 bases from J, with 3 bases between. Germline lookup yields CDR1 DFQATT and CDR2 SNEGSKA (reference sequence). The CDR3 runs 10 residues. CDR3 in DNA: TGCAGTGCTAGACTGGAGACCCAGTACTTC. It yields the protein CSARLETQYF.

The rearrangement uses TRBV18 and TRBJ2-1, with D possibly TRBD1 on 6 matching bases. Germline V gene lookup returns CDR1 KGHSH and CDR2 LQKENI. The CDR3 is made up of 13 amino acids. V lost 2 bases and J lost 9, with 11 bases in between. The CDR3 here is CASSPGQWSEQFF. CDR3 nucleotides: TGTGCCAGCTCACCAGGACAGTGGAGTGAGCAGTTCTTC.

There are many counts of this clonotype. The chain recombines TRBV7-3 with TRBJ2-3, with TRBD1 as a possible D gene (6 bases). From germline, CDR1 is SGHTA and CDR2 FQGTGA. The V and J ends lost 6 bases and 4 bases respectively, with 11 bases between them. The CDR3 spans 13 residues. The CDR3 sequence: CASRHRDADTQYF. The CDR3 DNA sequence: TGTGCCAGCAGACACAGGGATGCAGATACGCAGTATTTT.

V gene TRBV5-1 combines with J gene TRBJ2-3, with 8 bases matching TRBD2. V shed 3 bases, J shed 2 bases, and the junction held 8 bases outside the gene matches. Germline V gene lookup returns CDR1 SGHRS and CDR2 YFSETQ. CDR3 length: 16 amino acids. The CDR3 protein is CASSYPASGHTDTQYF. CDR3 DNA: TGCGCCAGCAGCTACCCAGCTAGCGGGCACACAGATACGCAGTATTTT.

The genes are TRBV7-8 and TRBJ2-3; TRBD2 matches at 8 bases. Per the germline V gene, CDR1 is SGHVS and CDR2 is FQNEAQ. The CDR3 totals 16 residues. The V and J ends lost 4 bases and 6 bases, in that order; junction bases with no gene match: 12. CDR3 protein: CASSSKSRGGRDTQYF. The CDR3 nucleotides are TGTGCCAGCAGCTCCAAAAGTCGGGGGGGGAGGGATACGCAGTATTTT. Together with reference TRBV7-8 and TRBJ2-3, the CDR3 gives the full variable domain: GAGVSQSPRYKVAKRGQDVALRCDPISGHVSLFWYQQALGQGPEFLTYFQNEAQLDKSGLPSDRFFAERPEGSVSTLKIQRTQQEDSAVYLCASSSKSRGGRDTQYFGPGTRLTVL.

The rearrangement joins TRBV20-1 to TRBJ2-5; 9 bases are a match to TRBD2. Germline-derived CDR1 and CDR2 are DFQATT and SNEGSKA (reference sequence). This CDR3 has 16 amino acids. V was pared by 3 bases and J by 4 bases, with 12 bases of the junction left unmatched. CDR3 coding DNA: TGCAGTGCTAGTATCTCGCGGGGGGGCCCCCGAGAGACCCAGTACTTC. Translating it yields CSASISRGGPRETQYF.